What follows are 30 T cell receptor beta chains derived from one specimen sequenced in a study of blood T cell repertoires in COVID-19 (dated by TCRdb to 2018 to 2021). Libraries were constructed by the immunoSEQ multiplex PCR assay. TCRdb stores this immuneACCESS table with in-frame sequences only. Part of the clones is absent; in the studies checked, under half of the shortfall reflects unresolved V genes, and no reason is known for the rest. For this sample the table gives 270,000 or so clones, of which around 86% were detected only once. Less than 0.95% of the sample lies in the top ten. The sequenced sample was peripheral blood. The receptors were gathered from a woman in her thirties or forties who had recovered from COVID-19.

The CDR3 reads CASSFVPGQITDTQYF. CDR3 in DNA: TGCGCCAGCAGCTTTGTACCGGGACAGATCACAGATACGCAGTATTTT. This chain links TRBV5-1 with TRBJ2-3, with 7 bases lining up with TRBD1. Trimming at V came to 2 bases and at J to 2 bases, leaving 8 bases not matched to a gene. This CDR3 region has 16 residues. The germline CDR1 and CDR2 sequences are SGHRS and YFSETQ.

This clone showed up just once. CDR3 sequence reads: CATSDGTGYEQYF. DNA for the CDR3: TGTGCCACCAGTGATGGGACAGGCTACGAGCAGTACTTC. The chain has TRBV24-1 and TRBJ2-7; the match to TRBD1 covers 8 bases. CDR1 KGHDR and CDR2 SFDVKD come from the germline V gene. The CDR3 consists of 13 residues. Trimming at V came to 3 bases and at J to 3 bases, leaving 0 bases not matched to a gene.

This sequence joins TRBV14 and TRBJ1-2, with D possibly matching TRBD1 (6 bases). Germline V gene sequence: CDR1 SGHDN, CDR2 FVKESK. Deletions cut 2 bases from V and 6 bases from J, with 10 bases between. The CDR3 is 13 residues long. The CDR3 sequence is CASSQFQGNGYTF. CDR3 nucleotides: TGTGCCAGCAGCCAATTTCAGGGGAATGGCTACACCTTC.

The chain employs TRBV11-3 and TRBJ1-3, with D tentatively TRBD1 (5 bases). The CDR3 runs to 14 residues. Between the trimmed V and J ends, which lost 5 bases and 3 bases, there was a span of 11 bases. Germline V CDR1 and CDR2: SGHNT, YENEEA. The CDR3 reads CASSQTEFGNTIYF. In DNA form, the CDR3 reads TGTGCCAGCAGCCAGACAGAATTTGGAAACACCATATATTTT.

J is TRBJ1-3 and V is TRBV15; D possibly corresponds to TRBD1 (6 bases). Germline V gene lookup returns CDR1 LNHNV and CDR2 YYDKDF (reference sequence). The germline V and J ends were trimmed by 0 bases and 0 bases, with 9 bases remaining between them. The CDR3 has 16 amino acids. The CDR3 DNA is TGTGCCACCAGCAGAGATCTGGACAGCTCTGGAAACACCATATATTTT. It translates to CATSRDLDSSGNTIYF.

This chain uses TRBV10-1 with TRBJ2-7; unclear D gene. This CDR3 comprises 11 residues. Trimming removed 6 bases at V and 1 base at J, with 4 bases between. Germline assignment: CDR1 WNHNN and CDR2 SYGVQD (reference sequence). The CDR3 region has the DNA TGCGCCAGCAGCCCATCCTACGAGCAGTACTTC. It yields the protein CASSPSYEQYF.

CDR3 residues: CASSPRTADYNEQFF. For the CDR3, the DNA is TGTGCCAGCAGCCCCAGGACAGCAGACTACAATGAGCAGTTCTTC. The chain uses TRBV9 and TRBJ2-1; D is perhaps TRBD1 (6 bases). The germline V gene encodes CDR1 SGDLS and CDR2 YYNGEE. The CDR3 contains 15 residues. V dropped 4 bases and J dropped 3 bases, with 14 bases sitting between them.

CDR3 region: CASSWTGVNTEAFF. The CDR3 coding sequence is TGTGCCAGCAGTTGGACAGGGGTGAACACTGAAGCTTTCTTT. The chain employs TRBV2 and TRBJ1-1, with 9 positions matching TRBD1. This CDR3 is built from 14 residues. The V segment lost 5 bases and the J segment 0 bases; nucleotides outside the gene matches: 1. CDR1 is SNHLY, CDR2 FYNNEI, per germline.

This chain connects TRBV3-1 (or the pseudogene TRBV3-2) to TRBJ1-2; 7 bases align to TRBD1. Germline lookup yields CDR1 LGHDT and CDR2 YNNKEL (reference sequence). V gave up 1 base and J gave up 6 bases; unmatched junction bases: 5. The CDR3 extends over 14 amino acids. Here the CDR3 DNA reads TGTGCCAGCAGCCAAGTTAACAGGGGAGATGGCTACACCTTC. This gives the protein CASSQVNRGDGYTF.

This chain uses TRBV19 with TRBJ2-7; 9 bases fit TRBD1. The length of the CDR3 is 14 residues. V shed 4 bases and J 3 bases; nucleotides not matched to a gene: 4. The germline CDR1 and CDR2 sequences are LNHDA and SQIVND (reference sequence). The CDR3 nucleotides are TGTGCCAGTAGTAGGGGACAGGGTGACTACGAGCAGTACTTC. Translated: CASSRGQGDYEQYF.

This clone was observed a single time. V gene TRBV18 combines with J gene TRBJ2-1; 10 nucleotides match TRBD1. The V segment lost 2 bases and the J segment 7 bases; nucleotides outside the gene matches: 11. This CDR3 has 17 residues. The germline gives CDR1 KGHSH, CDR2 LQKENI. CDR3: CASSPSVGGQGLNEQFF. Here the CDR3 DNA reads TGTGCCAGCTCACCAAGCGTCGGGGGACAGGGGCTAAATGAGCAGTTCTTC.

In DNA form, the CDR3 reads TGTGCCAGTAGTACCATGCCAGGGACAGGGGGCGGCGAGCAGTACTTC. Its protein is CASSTMPGTGGGEQYF. V is TRBV19 and J is TRBJ2-7, with 12 bases lining up with TRBD1. This CDR3 spans 16 amino acids. CDR1 is LNHDA, CDR2 SQIVND, per germline (reference sequence). V gave up 4 bases and J gave up 6 bases; unmatched junction bases: 10.

The chain is built from TRBV10-1 and TRBJ2-7, with 7 bases lining up with TRBD1. Losses at the gene ends were 2 bases for V and 3 bases for J; bases not matched to a gene: 4. The CDR3 loop spans 14 amino acids. Germline V gene sequence: CDR1 WNHNN, CDR2 SYGVQD (reference sequence). CDR3 sequence: CASSEGTAYYEQYF. DNA of the CDR3: TGCGCCAGCAGTGAGGGGACAGCGTACTACGAGCAGTACTTC.

This clone has a handful of counts. J is TRBJ2-7 and V is TRBV6-5; TRBD1 matches 10 bases. The CDR3 is 13 residues long. The V segment lost 8 bases and the J segment 4 bases; nucleotides outside the gene matches: 5. Germline V gene lookup returns CDR1 MNHEY and CDR2 SVGAGI. In nucleotides, the CDR3 is TGTGCCAGCCACTGGGACAGGGGTTACGAGCAGTACTTC. This gives the protein CASHWDRGYEQYF.

Here the CDR3 DNA reads TGTGCCAGCAGCCCAGGGGTTAACTATGGCTACACCTTC. Protein sequence: CASSPGVNYGYTF. This rearrangement joins TRBV9 to TRBJ1-2, with D possibly TRBD1 on 6 matching bases. Germline assignment: CDR1 SGDLS and CDR2 YYNGEE. The CDR3 length is 13 residues. Trimming took off 4 bases at V and 1 base at J, with 8 bases between the two ends. The full variable domain, rest sourced from reference TRBV9 and TRBJ1-2, is DSGVTQTPKHLITATGQRVTLRCSPRSGDLSVYWYQQSLDQGLQFLIQYYNGEERAKGNILERFSAQQFPDLHSELNLSSLELGDSALYFCASSPGVNYGYTFGSGTRLTVV.

The chain links TRBV4-1 to TRBJ1-4; possible D gene TRBD1, 6 bases. Trimming took off 5 bases at V and 7 bases at J, with 14 bases between the two ends. CDR1 MGHRA and CDR2 YSYEKL come from the germline V gene. The CDR3 is 14 residues long. As DNA, the CDR3 is TGCGCCAGCAGCGGGACCGGGGGGCGTGAAAAACTGTTTTTT. Amino acid sequence: CASSGTGGREKLFF.

The V call is TRBV7-2, the J call TRBJ2-7; 9 bases agree with TRBD2. This CDR3 is built from 15 residues. V was clipped by 1 base and J by 0 bases; unmatched bases: 1. Germline loops: CDR1 SGHTA, CDR2 FQGNSA. The CDR3 DNA sequence: TGTGCCAGCAGCTTAGGCGGGGGGGCCTCCTACGAGCAGTACTTC. Its translation: CASSLGGGASYEQYF.

The chain is built from TRBV30 and TRBJ2-5; 13 nucleotides line up with TRBD2. Trimming took 2 bases from V and 5 from J; bases not matched to a gene: 11. Germline CDR1 and CDR2: GTSNPN and SVGIG (reference sequence). The length of the CDR3 is 17 residues. The CDR3 DNA reads TGTGCCTGGAGTCCCTTACTAGCGGGAGGGGTTGGCGAGACCCAGTACTTC. This codes for CAWSPLLAGGVGETQYF.

The chain is built from TRBV7-6 and TRBJ1-6; TRBD1 matches at 9 bases. With V trimmed by 5 bases and J by 8 bases, 7 bases remained unmatched. CDR3 length: 15 amino acids. In germline, CDR1 is SGHVS, CDR2 FNYEAQ. The CDR3, as DNA: TGTGCCAGCAGCCACTCATGGACAGGGGATTCACCCCTCCACTTT. Translating it yields CASSHSWTGDSPLHF.

The chain couples TRBV10-2 to TRBJ2-2; TRBD1 might be the D (6 bases). Germline V lookup: CDR1 WSHSY, CDR2 SAAADI. This CDR3 is built from 14 residues. V shed 10 bases and J shed 4 bases, with 16 bases lying between them. CDR3 amino acids: CAIRSGGGTGELFF. The CDR3 DNA reads as TGCGCCATACGATCTGGGGGCGGCACCGGGGAGCTGTTTTTT.

The CDR3 nucleotides read TGTGCCAGCAGCTTAGAGCAGGGCCAGGGATCCTACGAGCAGTACTTC. Its translation is CASSLEQGQGSYEQYF. This chain joins TRBV7-9 and TRBJ2-7, with a weak D call TRBD1 (5 bases). Trimming removed 1 base at V and 1 base at J, with 14 bases between. This CDR3 has 16 amino acids. Germline assignment: CDR1 SEHNR and CDR2 FQNEAQ (reference sequence).

A few counts support this clone. The rearrangement joins TRBV19 to TRBJ1-1; D perhaps matches TRBD1 (5 bases). CDR1 LNHDA and CDR2 SQIVND come from the germline V gene (reference sequence). The V gene lost 7 bases and the J gene lost 7 bases, with 19 bases spanning the gap. The CDR3 spans 14 residues. The chain's CDR3 is CASTLSGQGGEAFF. The CDR3 bases are TGTGCCAGTACTCTATCAGGTCAGGGAGGTGAAGCTTTCTTT.

The V call is TRBV27, the J call TRBJ2-3; 8 nucleotides match TRBD2. The germline V gene encodes CDR1 MNHEY and CDR2 SMNVEV (reference sequence). After removal of 7 bases from V and 4 bases from J, the junction contained 10 bases not matched to a gene. The CDR3 length is 15 residues. The CDR3 is CASKLAGRAADTQYF. The CDR3 DNA is TGTGCCAGCAAATTAGCGGGAAGAGCGGCAGATACGCAGTATTTT.

The chain is built from TRBV27 and TRBJ2-1; TRBD2 matches 7 bases. The CDR3 contains 13 residues. V gave up 2 bases and J gave up 9 bases; unmatched junction bases: 4. From germline, CDR1 is MNHEY and CDR2 SMNVEV (reference sequence). CDR3 amino acids: CASSLAGGSEQFF. CDR3 nucleotide sequence: TGTGCCAGCAGTTTAGCCGGCGGGAGTGAGCAGTTCTTC.

Remarks on this clone: Other DNA sequences in this specimen translate into the identical CDR3. The chain employs TRBV2 and TRBJ2-2; possibly TRBD1 for D (6 bases). The CDR3 loop spans 14 amino acids. V lost 6 bases and J lost 0, with 8 bases in between. Per the germline V gene, CDR1 is SNHLY and CDR2 is FYNNEI. CDR3 in DNA: TGTGCCAGCAGGACAGGAGCGAACACCGGGGAGCTGTTTTTT. Encoded protein: CASRTGANTGELFF.

The V gene is TRBV28, the J gene TRBJ2-7; D is unclear. The CDR3 consists of 11 residues. Per the germline V gene, CDR1 is MDHEN and CDR2 is SYDVKM. The germline V and J ends were trimmed by 5 bases and 3 bases, with 5 bases remaining between them. The DNA for the CDR3 is TGTGCCAGCAGTAACGGCTACGAGCAGTACTTC. Protein sequence: CASSNGYEQYF.

This clone was detected only once. This chain uses TRBV7-9 with TRBJ2-1, with D maybe TRBD2 (6 bases). Per germline, CDR1 SEHNR and CDR2 FQNEAQ (reference sequence). The CDR3 length is 14 residues. V was shortened by 4 bases and J by 14 bases, with 21 bases between the two germline ends. In DNA, the CDR3 is TGTGCCAGCAGCTCGGGACTGGCTGCTGATGATGAGTTCTTC. Amino acid sequence: CASSSGLAADDEFF.

V usage is TRBV7-3 and J usage is TRBJ2-5, with D perhaps TRBD1 (5 bases). Germline V CDR1 and CDR2: SGHTA, FQGTGA. The CDR3 is 14 residues long. V was trimmed by 2 bases and J by 1 base, leaving 8 bases between them. CDR3 amino acids: CASSLGAAQETQYF. CDR3 coding DNA: TGTGCCAGCAGCTTAGGGGCAGCCCAAGAGACCCAGTACTTC.

V usage is TRBV4-1 and J usage is TRBJ2-5; D remains ambiguous. CDR1 is MGHRA, CDR2 YSYEKL, per germline. The V end was cut by 4 bases, the J end by 5 bases, with 11 bases between. This CDR3 is built from 13 residues. The CDR3 reads CASSPRVLETQYF. DNA of the CDR3: TGCGCCAGCAGCCCCCGAGTCCTGGAGACCCAGTACTTC.

The genes are TRBV28 and TRBJ2-5, with 8 nucleotides matching TRBD1. V lost 3 bases, J lost 5 bases, and 5 bases stayed unmatched. The CDR3 is 14 amino acids. Germline CDR1 reads MDHEN; CDR2 reads SYDVKM. CDR3 coding DNA: TGTGCCAGCAGTTTGGGACAGGTGATGGAGACCCAGTACTTC. Residues: CASSLGQVMETQYF.